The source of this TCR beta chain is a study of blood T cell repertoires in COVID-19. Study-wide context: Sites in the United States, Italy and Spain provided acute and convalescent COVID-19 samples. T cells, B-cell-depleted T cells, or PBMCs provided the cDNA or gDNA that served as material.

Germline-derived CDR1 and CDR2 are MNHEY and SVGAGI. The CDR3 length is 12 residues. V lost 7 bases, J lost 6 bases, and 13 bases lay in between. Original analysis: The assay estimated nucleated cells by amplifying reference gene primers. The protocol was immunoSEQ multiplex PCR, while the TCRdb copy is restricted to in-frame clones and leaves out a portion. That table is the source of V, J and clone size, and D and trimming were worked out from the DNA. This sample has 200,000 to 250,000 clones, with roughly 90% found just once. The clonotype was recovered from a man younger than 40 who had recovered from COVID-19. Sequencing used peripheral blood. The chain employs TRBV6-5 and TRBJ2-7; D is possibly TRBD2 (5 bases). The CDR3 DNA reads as TGTGCCAGCACCGCGGGCCCCCGCGAGCAGTACTTC. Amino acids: CASTAGPREQYF.